This T cell receptor (beta chain) was profiled in a study of Ad26.COV2.S vaccination and SARS-CoV-2 variants. Germline V gene sequence: CDR1 SGHVS, CDR2 FQNEAQ. CDR3 length: 17 amino acids. V gave up 7 bases and J gave up 5 bases; unmatched junction bases: 13. Noted treatment: roughly 20 received Ad26.COV2.S at low or high dose, single or two shots; 5 received placebo; per-sample allocation not given. Sampling took place 63 days after the first vaccine or placebo injection. The data were produced by immunoSEQ multiplex PCR, yet TCRdb's version contains in-frame clones alone and is incomplete. The sample holds 380,000 or so clones, roughly 90% seen once.

The receptor was isolated from a person aged 18-60 years who received the Ad26.COV2.S COVID-19 vaccine or a placebo. Specimen: peripheral blood, collected in a trial of Ad26.COV2.S vaccine versus placebo. The rearrangement joins TRBV7-8 to TRBJ2-5; 13 bases agree with TRBD2. The CDR3, as DNA: TGTGCCAGCACCCCGCGGGGGACTAGCGGGGCCGGGGAGACCCAGTACTTC. This translates into CASTPRGTSGAGETQYF.